The 18 T cell receptor beta chains below all came from one sample that was sequenced in a study of T cells in narcolepsy. Profiled with immunoSEQ multiplex PCR; TCRdb holds only in-frame clones, not every one. The sample records under 40,000 clones, around 79% being singletons. Source material: CD45RA- memory CD4+ T cells from PBMCs. Receptor source: a human donor with narcolepsy.

The chain uses TRBV11-2 and TRBJ2-5; no clear D gene. V gave up 6 bases and J gave up 4 bases, with 27 bases separating them. The CDR3 runs to 18 residues. The germline V gene encodes CDR1 SGHAT and CDR2 FQNNGV. Here the CDR3 DNA reads TGTGCCAGCAGGAGCTTTAGGTCACGTGGGCGCGGTAGAGAGACCCAGTACTTC. It encodes CASRSFRSRGRGRETQYF.

This chain uses TRBV9 with TRBJ2-2; D possibly corresponds to TRBD2 (6 bases). The CDR3 loop spans 15 amino acids. Germline CDR1 is SGDLS and CDR2 is YYNGEE. V was shortened by 0 bases and J by 5 bases, with 11 bases between the two germline ends. For the CDR3, the DNA is TGTGCCAGCAGCGTAGACGGGAGTCGAACCGGGGAGCTGTTTTTT. It translates to CASSVDGSRTGELFF.

The CDR3 reads CASSPTWTSGVAGELFF. The CDR3 nucleotides are TGTGCCAGCAGCCCAACCTGGACTAGCGGGGTGGCCGGGGAGCTGTTTTTT. The chain links TRBV13 to TRBJ2-2, with 12 nucleotides matching TRBD2. Germline trimming cut 5 bases from V and 6 bases from J; bases unmatched to any gene: 10. CDR1 is PRHDT, CDR2 FYEKMQ, per germline (reference sequence). This CDR3 has 17 residues.

The genes are TRBV25-1 and TRBJ2-4; 9 bases are a match to TRBD1. The V segment lost 3 bases and the J segment 8 bases; nucleotides outside the gene matches: 11. The germline gives CDR1 MGHDK, CDR2 SYGVNS. The CDR3 covers 16 residues. CDR3 loop: CASSEEGGQGGYIQYF. CDR3 in DNA: TGTGCCAGCAGTGAGGAAGGGGGACAGGGTGGATACATTCAGTACTTC.

J is TRBJ2-2 and V is TRBV19; no reliable D call. This CDR3 contains 12 residues. V shed 5 bases and J shed 5 bases, with 6 bases lying between them. Per germline, CDR1 LNHDA and CDR2 SQIVND (reference sequence). The CDR3, as DNA: TGTGCCAGTAGTTTCCTAACCGGGGAGCTGTTTTTT. Translating gives CASSFLTGELFF.

This chain uses TRBV11-2 with TRBJ1-5; no clear D gene. The germline V and J ends were trimmed by 3 bases and 5 bases, with 8 bases remaining between them. Germline V gene sequence: CDR1 SGHAT, CDR2 FQNNGV. The length of the CDR3 is 13 residues. This CDR3 reads CASSLAGDQPQHF. CDR3 DNA: TGTGCCAGCAGCTTGGCTGGGGATCAGCCCCAGCATTTT.

The chain uses TRBV6-8 and TRBJ1-1, with TRBD1 identical over 8 bases. V lost 5 bases, J lost 5 bases, and 7 bases stayed unmatched. The CDR3 has 14 residues. Germline V lookup: CDR1 MNHGY, CDR2 SAAAGT. CDR3 bases: TGTGCCAGCAGTAAGGGACAGGCCAGAACTGAAGCTTTCTTT. Encoded protein: CASSKGQARTEAFF.

V gene TRBV5-1 combines with J gene TRBJ2-1; D might be TRBD1 (5 bases). Trimming took 2 bases from V and 7 from J, leaving 16 bases between them. The germline V gene encodes CDR1 SGHRS and CDR2 YFSETQ. This CDR3 region has 15 residues. CDR3 nucleotides: TGCGCCAGCAGCTTCAGAGGTGGGGCGGATAATGAGCAGTTCTTC. It is translated as CASSFRGGADNEQFF.

The V call is TRBV6-1, the J call TRBJ2-7, with D unclear. Trimming removed 4 bases from V and 7 bases from J, with 5 bases in between. The germline V gene has CDR1 MNHNS and CDR2 SASEGT. CDR3 length: 10 amino acids. CDR3 in DNA: TGTGCCAGCAGTGTAGCAGAGCAGTACTTC. It is translated as CASSVAEQYF.

The rearrangement joins TRBV11-2 to TRBJ2-6; 7 nucleotides line up with TRBD2. The CDR3 sequence is 19 residues long. The germline V gene has CDR1 SGHAT and CDR2 FQNNGV. The J segment lost 0 bases and the V segment lost 8 bases, leaving 16 bases of the junction unmatched. This CDR3 is CASQHTRRESSSGANVLTF. CDR3 coding DNA: TGTGCCAGCCAGCATACTAGGCGGGAGAGCAGCTCTGGGGCCAACGTCCTGACTTTC.

The chain uses TRBV11-2 and TRBJ1-1, with TRBD1 as a possible D gene (5 bases). Germline V lookup: CDR1 SGHAT, CDR2 FQNNGV. V was shortened by 2 bases and J by 1 base, with 8 bases between the two germline ends. The CDR3 spans 14 residues. CDR3 residues: CASSLQQGNTEAFF. The CDR3 DNA is TGTGCCAGCAGCTTACAGCAGGGGAACACTGAAGCTTTCTTT.

The chain joins TRBV11-3 to TRBJ2-7; D gene uncertain. V was cut by 5 bases and J by 6 bases, with 14 bases left in between. CDR1 and CDR2 from the germline V gene are SGHNT and YENEEA. This CDR3 has 13 residues. CDR3 in DNA: TGTGCCAGCAGCACAACTACGTCGTCCGAGCAGTACTTC. This sequence encodes CASSTTTSSEQYF.

The rearrangement joins TRBV6-6 to TRBJ1-5; a possible D gene is TRBD1 (5 bases). The germline V gene has CDR1 MNHNY and CDR2 SVGAGI (reference sequence). The CDR3 length is 15 residues. The V end lost 6 bases, the J end lost 0 bases, and 12 bases lay between the germline ends. The CDR3 spells CASSDRRDSNQPQHF. The DNA for the CDR3 is TGTGCCAGCAGCGACCGCAGGGATAGCAATCAGCCCCAGCATTTT.

V gene TRBV28 combines with J gene TRBJ1-2, with D perhaps matching TRBD1 (5 bases). Germline V gene lookup returns CDR1 MDHEN and CDR2 SYDVKM. The length of the CDR3 is 14 residues. V lost 5 bases and J lost 1, with 11 bases in between. CDR3 in DNA: TGTGCCAGCAGTCCCCGGGGGGGTAACTATGGCTACACCTTC. It yields the protein CASSPRGGNYGYTF.

J is TRBJ2-7 and V is TRBV6-5; perhaps TRBD2 as D (7 bases). From germline, CDR1 is MNHEY and CDR2 SVGAGI. This CDR3 is 15 amino acids long. V shed 6 bases and J shed 2 bases, with 17 bases lying between them. For the CDR3, the DNA is TGTGCCAGCAGCCTGGGGGAGGGGGTGCCCTACGAGCAGTACTTC. Amino acid sequence: CASSLGEGVPYEQYF.

The chain joins TRBV2 to TRBJ2-2; tentative D call: TRBD1 (6 bases). Germline CDR1 and CDR2: SNHLY and FYNNEI. CDR3 length equals 20 residues. Trimming stripped 5 bases from V and 2 bases from J, with 27 bases between. For the CDR3, the DNA is TGTGCCAGCAGTCCTAAGAGGATGGACAGTAATGCGGCAAACACCGGGGAGCTGTTTTTT. As protein: CASSPKRMDSNAANTGELFF.

This clone showed up just a few times. This chain uses TRBV28 with TRBJ1-2, with 9 positions matching TRBD1. Looked up from germline, CDR1 is MDHEN and CDR2 is SYDVKM. V shed 6 bases and J 8 bases; nucleotides not matched to a gene: 13. The CDR3 covers 15 residues. The DNA of the CDR3 is TGTGCCAGCAGCACAAGGACAGGGGCCGGGACCGGCTACACCTTC. Amino acids: CASSTRTGAGTGYTF.

This clone was seen only a few times. The chain is built from TRBV5-8 and TRBJ2-7; possible D gene TRBD1, 5 bases. Germline CDR1 is SGHTS and CDR2 is YDEGEE. V lost 4 bases and J lost 0, with 11 bases in between. The CDR3 has 14 amino acids. The CDR3 reads CASSPQTASYEQYF. The CDR3 nucleotides read TGTGCCAGCAGCCCCCAGACAGCCTCCTACGAGCAGTACTTC.